Sequencing of this T cell receptor beta chain was carried out in a study of T cell responses to AZD1222 COVID-19 vaccine. CDR1 is SGHVS and CDR2 is FQNEAQ in the germline V gene. Trimming stripped 8 bases from V and 5 bases from J, with 13 bases between. This CDR3 has 13 amino acids. Generated by immunoSEQ multiplex PCR, the TCRdb table keeps only in-frame clones and is missing some. The sample has around 130,000 clones; around nine tenths are singletons. The source is an adult who received the AZD1222 COVID-19 vaccine. V and J are TRBV7-8 and TRBJ1-5, with TRBD1 as a possible D gene (5 bases). The source was peripheral blood, collected 28 days after the second AZD1222 dose. DNA of the CDR3: TGTGCCAGCCGTGGGGCCGGCTATCAGCCCCAGCATTTT. Protein product: CASRGAGYQPQHF.